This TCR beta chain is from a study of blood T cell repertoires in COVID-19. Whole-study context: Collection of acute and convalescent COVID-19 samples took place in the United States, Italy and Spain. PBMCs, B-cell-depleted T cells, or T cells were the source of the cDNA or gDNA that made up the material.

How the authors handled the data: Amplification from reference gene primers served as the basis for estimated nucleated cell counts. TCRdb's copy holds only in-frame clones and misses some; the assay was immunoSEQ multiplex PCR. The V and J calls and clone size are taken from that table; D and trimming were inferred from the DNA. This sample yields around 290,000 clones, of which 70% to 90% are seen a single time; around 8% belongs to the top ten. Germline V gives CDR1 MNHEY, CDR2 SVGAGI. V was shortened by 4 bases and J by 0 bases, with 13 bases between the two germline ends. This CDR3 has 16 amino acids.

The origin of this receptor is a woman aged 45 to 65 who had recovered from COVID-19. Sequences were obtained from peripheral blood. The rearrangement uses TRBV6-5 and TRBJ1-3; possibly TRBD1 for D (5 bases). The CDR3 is CASSSTGFHSGNTIYF. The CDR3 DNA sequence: TGTGCCAGCAGTTCTACAGGATTCCACTCTGGAAACACCATATATTTT.